A single sample gave rise to the 32 T cell receptor beta chains below, sequenced in a study of metastatic and nonmetastatic thyroid tumors. TCRdb reassembled clones from the PCR reads with MiXCR. Found here are 2,000 to 3,000 clones, under 35% of them singletons; the top ten hold roughly 23%. No patient had received any treatment before thyroid surgery. Sample: tumor tissue. The receptors come from a female donor with papillary thyroid cancer or a benign thyroid nodule (not recorded which). Some clones in this sample may be carry-over from other donors' samples.

The rearrangement uses TRBV6-1 and TRBJ2-7; the match to TRBD1 covers 7 bases. The germline V gene has CDR1 MNHNS and CDR2 SASEGT. V lost 5 bases and J lost 1; bases outside the gene matches: 2. The CDR3 sequence is 13 residues long. The CDR3 nucleotides read TGTGCCAGCAGTAAGACAGGGTCCTACGAGCAGTACTTC. Translated: CASSKTGSYEQYF.

In its sample, this clone ranks as large. CDR3: CASSLNLADTQYF. The CDR3 DNA reads as TGTGCCAGCAGCTTAAATCTCGCAGATACGCAGTATTTT. This chain uses TRBV7-3 with TRBJ2-3; D is uncertain. Trimming pared 1 base from V and 4 bases from J, leaving 6 bases between. Germline CDR1 and CDR2: SGHTA and FQGTGA. This CDR3 region has 13 residues.

This sequence joins TRBV27 and TRBJ1-5, with unresolved D. Germline-derived CDR1 and CDR2 are MNHEY and SMNVEV (reference sequence). V lost 5 bases and J 4 bases, leaving 6 bases between the germline ends. The length of the CDR3 is 12 residues. The CDR3 sequence: CASSPLNQPQHF. Here the CDR3 DNA reads TGTGCCAGCAGTCCTCTAAATCAGCCCCAGCATTTT.

This clone was found a few times. The CDR3 sequence is CATRLMDAGGSYNEQFF. In DNA form, the CDR3 reads TGTGCCACCCGCTTGATGGACGCAGGTGGCTCCTACAATGAGCAGTTCTTC. V is TRBV28 and J is TRBJ2-1, with D unclear. CDR1 is MDHEN and CDR2 is SYDVKM in the germline V gene. This CDR3 contains 17 residues. Trimming shortened V by 10 bases and J by 0 bases, and 22 bases separated the two germline ends.

This chain connects TRBV12-3 or TRBV12-4 to TRBJ2-7; D possibly corresponds to TRBD1 (7 bases). The CDR3 spans 13 residues. The germline V and J ends were trimmed by 8 bases and 3 bases, with 14 bases remaining between them. CDR3 DNA: TGTGCCAGCCGCGGGACAGCCTACTACGAGCAGTACTTC. Translating gives CASRGTAYYEQYF.

CDR3 loop: CASSEWVPGQGAYEQYF. DNA of the CDR3: TGTGCCAGCAGTGAATGGGTCCCGGGACAGGGGGCCTACGAGCAGTACTTC. The chain couples TRBV6-1 to TRBJ2-7; TRBD1 aligns across 11 bases. V dropped 2 bases and J dropped 2; count of bases not matched to a gene: 8. CDR1 is MNHNS and CDR2 is SASEGT in the germline V gene. The CDR3 is 17 residues long.

By share, this clone counts as large. V is TRBV29-1 and J is TRBJ2-1, with D tentatively TRBD1 (5 bases). Germline lookup yields CDR1 SQVTM and CDR2 ANQGSEA. The CDR3 has 11 residues. The V and J ends lost 5 bases and 8 bases respectively, with 10 bases between them. CDR3 DNA sequence: TGCAGCGTTAAAGGGGTGGATGAGCAGTTCTTC. Translation: CSVKGVDEQFF.

The chain joins TRBV6-1 to TRBJ1-1, with D possibly matching TRBD1 (5 bases). The CDR3 spans 13 residues. Germline CDR1 reads MNHNS; CDR2 reads SASEGT. Trimming pared 5 bases from V and 7 bases from J, leaving 14 bases between. CDR3 DNA: TGTGCCAGCAGTTCCCTCATGGGGGGTGAAGCTTTCTTT. As protein: CASSSLMGGEAFF.

This chain uses TRBV28 with TRBJ2-2; 11 bases fit TRBD2. The trim removed 6 bases at V and 5 bases at J, leaving 5 bases unmatched. The CDR3 loop spans 15 amino acids. Germline V lookup: CDR1 MDHEN, CDR2 SYDVKM. The CDR3 protein is CASRLAGVWTGELFF. CDR3 DNA: TGTGCCAGCAGACTAGCGGGAGTCTGGACCGGGGAGCTGTTTTTT.

This clone was counted a few times. V gene TRBV28 combines with J gene TRBJ2-5; a possible D gene is TRBD1 (6 bases). Per germline, CDR1 MDHEN and CDR2 SYDVKM. The V and J ends lost 9 bases and 2 bases respectively, with 16 bases between them. There are 14 residues in the CDR3. The CDR3 loop reads CASSDSPYQETQYF. The DNA for the CDR3 is TGTGCCAGTTCGGACAGTCCCTATCAAGAGACCCAGTACTTC.

The rearrangement joins TRBV7-2 to TRBJ2-2; D not resolved. V dropped 4 bases and J dropped 4 bases, with 7 bases sitting between them. The germline V gene encodes CDR1 SGHTA and CDR2 FQGNSA. This CDR3 has 13 residues. The CDR3 region has the DNA TGTGCCAGCAGCTCAAAGATCACCGGGGAGCTGTTTTTT. Its protein is CASSSKITGELFF. Looking up the rest from reference TRBV7-2 and TRBJ2-2 gives the full variable domain: GAGVSQSPSNKVTEKGKDVELRCDPISGHTALYWYRQSLGQGLEFLIYFQGNSAPDKSGLPSDRFSAERTGGSVSTLTIQRTQQEDSAVYLCASSSKITGELFFGEGSRLTVL.

This clone has more than one count but fewer than ten. V and J are TRBV27 and TRBJ2-7, with a possible D match to TRBD2 (7 bases). The CDR3 consists of 14 residues. V lost 10 bases and J 1 base, leaving 17 bases between the germline ends. In germline, CDR1 is MNHEY, CDR2 SMNVEV (reference sequence). Here the CDR3 DNA reads TGTGCCAACCGGGGGCGGGGGTCTTCCTACGAGCAGTACTTC. Its translation is CANRGRGSSYEQYF.

This clone has only a few counts. The chain has TRBV20-1 and TRBJ2-3; the match to TRBD2 covers 7 bases. From germline, CDR1 is DFQATT and CDR2 SNEGSKA (reference sequence). Trimming removed 0 bases from V and 3 bases from J; junction bases left unmatched: 9. The CDR3 extends over 16 amino acids. CDR3 amino acids: CSARDGLAGETDTQYF. The CDR3 DNA sequence: TGCAGTGCTAGAGATGGATTAGCGGGTGAAACAGATACGCAGTATTTT.

This rearrangement joins TRBV20-1 to TRBJ1-2, with D hard to call. The CDR3 runs to 15 residues. Germline V gene data show CDR1 as DFQATT and CDR2 as SNEGSKA (reference sequence). The V end was cut by 6 bases, the J end by 5 bases, with 22 bases between. DNA for the CDR3: TGCAGTGCCCAGAAAGGGCGTTCGGCCTCTTATGGCTACACCTTC. Protein sequence: CSAQKGRSASYGYTF.

The chain combines TRBV6-2 or TRBV6-3 with TRBJ2-5; the D is unclear. Germline-derived CDR1 and CDR2 are MNHEY and SVGEGT. The CDR3 loop spans 14 amino acids. The V end lost 8 bases, the J end lost 2 bases, and 15 bases lay between the germline ends. CDR3 protein: CASGFASIQETQYF. As DNA, the CDR3 is TGTGCCAGCGGGTTCGCCAGTATTCAAGAGACCCAGTACTTC.

The chain joins TRBV18 to TRBJ2-3, with 7 bases identical to TRBD2. V shed 5 bases, J shed 0 bases, and the junction held 5 bases outside the gene matches. This CDR3 has 15 amino acids. Germline-derived CDR1 and CDR2 are KGHSH and LQKENI. CDR3 sequence (DNA): TGTGCCAGCTCATCCAGCGGGACTAGCACAGATACGCAGTATTTT. It is translated as CASSSSGTSTDTQYF.

This chain links TRBV7-2 with TRBJ2-3; weak D call: TRBD2 (5 bases). V was clipped by 1 base and J by 9 bases, with 14 bases between them. The CDR3 is 14 amino acids. In germline, CDR1 is SGHTA, CDR2 FQGNSA. As DNA, the CDR3 is TGTGCCAGCAGCTTAGGAATCTTTTCGGGAACGCAGTATTTT. Protein product: CASSLGIFSGTQYF.

The V gene is TRBV20-1, the J gene TRBJ2-1; tentatively, D is TRBD2 (5 bases). Germline CDR1 reads DFQATT; CDR2 reads SNEGSKA (reference sequence). Trimming took off 8 bases at V and 5 bases at J, with 16 bases between the two ends. This CDR3 region has 13 residues. CDR3 in amino acids: CSRHSWENNEQFF. In DNA form, the CDR3 reads TGCAGTCGCCATTCTTGGGAGAACAATGAGCAGTTCTTC.

There are a few counts of this clone. This sequence joins TRBV4-1 and TRBJ2-2, with D tentatively TRBD1 (5 bases). With 5 bases removed from V and 0 bases from J, the gap between germline ends came to 10 bases. Germline CDR1 MGHRA, CDR2 YSYEKL. The CDR3 sequence is 15 residues long. CDR3 protein: CASSDDSTNTGELFF. CDR3 bases: TGCGCCAGCAGCGATGACAGTACGAACACCGGGGAGCTGTTTTTT.

This clone was observed a few times. This sequence joins TRBV6-1 and TRBJ2-7; the D is unclear. Trimming left V 3 bases short and J 0 bases short, with 15 bases between. The CDR3 is 16 amino acids. Germline loops: CDR1 MNHNS, CDR2 SASEGT. CDR3 sequence: CASSDFPGSSSYEQYF. The CDR3 DNA reads as TGTGCCAGCAGTGACTTTCCCGGTTCCAGCTCCTACGAGCAGTACTTC.

This clone was picked up a small number of times. The CDR3 is CASTFDRGSNQPQHF. The CDR3 region has the DNA TGTGCCAGCACCTTCGACAGGGGTAGCAATCAGCCCCAGCATTTT. V gene TRBV6-1 combines with J gene TRBJ1-5, with 8 bases aligning to TRBD1. Germline trimming cut 7 bases from V and 0 bases from J; bases unmatched to any gene: 5. The CDR3 is made up of 15 amino acids. Germline V gene sequence: CDR1 MNHNS, CDR2 SASEGT.

This chain joins TRBV11-3 and TRBJ1-6; no clear D gene. Germline-derived CDR1 and CDR2 are SGHNT and YENEEA. The length of the CDR3 is 15 residues. Trimming removed 1 base from V and 8 bases from J, with 12 bases in between. The CDR3 here is CASSLGVSDYSPLHF. For the CDR3, the DNA is TGTGCCAGCAGCTTAGGGGTCAGCGATTATTCACCCCTCCACTTT. Filled out from reference TRBV11-3 and TRBJ1-6, the complete variable domain reads EAGVVQSPRYKIIEKKQPVAFWCNPISGHNTLYWYLQNLGQGPELLIRYENEEAVDDSQLPKDRFSAERLKGVDSTLKIQPAELGDSAVYLCASSLGVSDYSPLHFGNGTRLTVT.

The chain links TRBV6-1 to TRBJ2-5; TRBD1 might be the D (6 bases). V was trimmed by 8 bases and J by 3 bases, leaving 13 bases between them. This CDR3 has 13 amino acids. Germline loops: CDR1 MNHNS, CDR2 SASEGT. The CDR3 DNA is TGTGCCAGCGTCAGGGGCTCGGAAGAGACCCAGTACTTC. Translating it yields CASVRGSEETQYF.

This chain connects TRBV19 to TRBJ1-1; no reliable D call. Trimming removed 3 bases at V and 2 bases at J, with 13 bases between. Germline V lookup: CDR1 LNHDA, CDR2 SQIVND (reference sequence). The CDR3 runs 15 residues. The CDR3 region is CASSMNSVSNTEAFF. In DNA, the CDR3 is TGTGCCAGTAGTATGAACAGCGTTTCTAACACTGAAGCTTTCTTT. The full variable domain, with the rest looked up from reference TRBV19 and TRBJ1-1, is DGGITQSPKYLFRKEGQNVTLSCEQNLNHDAMYWYRQDPGQGLRLIYYSQIVNDFQKGDIAEGYSVSREKKESFPLTVTSAQKNPTAFYLCASSMNSVSNTEAFFGQGTRLTVV.

This clone was recorded a few times. The chain employs TRBV12-3 or TRBV12-4 and TRBJ2-1; 7 nucleotides line up with TRBD2. The CDR3 length is 14 residues. V lost 5 bases, J lost 7 bases, and 8 bases stayed unmatched. Written as DNA, the CDR3 is TGTGCCAGCAGTACGACTAGCACCGGGAATGAGCAGTTCTTC. Its protein is CASSTTSTGNEQFF.

The gene calls are TRBV11-3 and TRBJ1-1; D remains unclear. The germline V gene encodes CDR1 SGHNT and CDR2 YENEEA. V was clipped by 0 bases and J by 1 base, with 3 bases between them. The CDR3 is 13 amino acids. CDR3 sequence reads: CASSLEENTEAFF. The CDR3 DNA follows: TGTGCCAGCAGCTTAGAAGAGAACACTGAAGCTTTCTTT.

J is TRBJ2-7 and V is TRBV7-9; D ambiguous. The V end lost 3 bases, the J end lost 2 bases, and 5 bases lay between the germline ends. This CDR3 contains 12 residues. CDR1 is SEHNR, CDR2 FQNEAQ, per germline (reference sequence). The CDR3 sequence is CASSLLTYEQYF. CDR3 in DNA: TGTGCCAGCAGCTTGCTCACCTACGAGCAGTACTTC.

By share of the sample, this clone is large. CDR3 nucleotides: TGTGCCAGCAGTTTAACAGGCCCGCTGCGGGTGTACTTC. This sequence encodes CASSLTGPLRVYF. The rearrangement joins TRBV28 to TRBJ2-7; either TRBD1 or TRBD2 may supply D (5 bases each). This CDR3 is built from 13 residues. In germline, CDR1 is MDHEN, CDR2 SYDVKM. Trimming removed 2 bases at V and 12 bases at J, with 17 bases between.

This clone was observed many times. CDR3 bases: TGTGCCAAGACCAGAGGGACTAGCGGGAGTAATGAGCAGTTCTTC. Amino acid sequence: CAKTRGTSGSNEQFF. The rearrangement links TRBV27 to TRBJ2-1; 14 bases fit TRBD2. Per germline, CDR1 MNHEY and CDR2 SMNVEV (reference sequence). J lost 7 bases, V lost 10 bases, and 9 bases had no gene match. This CDR3 has 15 residues.

Relative to its sample, this clone is medium-sized. This chain joins TRBV3-1 and TRBJ1-2; D is perhaps TRBD1 (5 bases). CDR1 is LGHDT, CDR2 YNNKEL, per germline (reference sequence). The CDR3 is 15 residues long. With 0 bases removed from V and 3 bases from J, the gap between germline ends came to 11 bases. The chain's CDR3 is CASSQDLTGYYGYTF. CDR3 nucleotides: TGTGCCAGCAGCCAAGATCTCACAGGATACTATGGCTACACCTTC.

This clone is labeled large. The chain recombines TRBV20-1 with TRBJ2-5; 7 positions match TRBD1. The trim removed 6 bases at V and 4 bases at J, leaving 8 bases unmatched. Germline V CDR1 and CDR2: DFQATT, SNEGSKA (reference sequence). The CDR3 consists of 13 residues. The CDR3 DNA reads TGCAGTGCCCCAGGGGGAGATGGAGAGACCCAGTACTTC. This gives the protein CSAPGGDGETQYF.

The rearrangement joins TRBV2 to TRBJ1-2; maybe TRBD1 (6 bases). The CDR3 sequence is 16 residues long. CDR1 is SNHLY, CDR2 FYNNEI, per germline. V shed 8 bases and J shed 8 bases, with 27 bases lying between them. The CDR3 reads CASSTSQGSLSRGYTF. The CDR3 nucleotides read TGTGCCAGCTCCACCAGTCAGGGGTCCCTCTCGAGGGGCTACACCTTC.